This T cell receptor beta chain was documented in a study of T cell responses to AZD1222 COVID-19 vaccine. Libraries were prepared by immunoSEQ multiplex PCR; TCRdb keeps only in-frame clonotypes and omits some of them. The table lists approximately 67,000 clones, about four fifths of them singletons. As concerns this clone: As yet, its antigen is unknown.

The CDR3 is 15 residues long. The germline V gene encodes CDR1 SNHLY and CDR2 FYNNEI. V lost 6 bases, J lost 6 bases, and 8 bases stayed unmatched. Study-wide results and limits: The sample set comprised mostly white British donors with more females, and clonal diversity was possibly underestimated. Dominant CD4 TCR responses targeted spike regions 160-218 and 743-854. The study sampled repertoires only after the peak T cell response.

The V and J genes are TRBV2 and TRBJ1-6; 7 nucleotides agree with TRBD1. The sample was peripheral blood, taken 28 days after the second AZD1222 dose. This TCR came from an adult who received the AZD1222 COVID-19 vaccine. CDR3 protein: CASSDKTGFNSPLHF. In DNA, the CDR3 is TGTGCCAGCAGCGATAAGACAGGGTTTAATTCACCCCTCCACTTT.